A selection of T cell receptor beta chains follows, all from one sample in a study of vaccination effects on CD4 cells after COVID-19. Here immunoSEQ multiplex PCR was the method, and the copy in TCRdb shows in-frame clones only, minus some. The sample includes approximately 26,000 clones, 69% seen only once; the top ten take around 19%. These TCRs are of unknown antigen specificity. This material consisted of CD4+ T cells from PBMCs cultured with SARS-CoV-2 spike peptides, taken before COVID-19 vaccination. Receptors were obtained from a human donor who had a prior SARS-CoV-2 infection. The conserved cysteine and the conserved F or W are not part of the CDR3 here.

v_gene,len,j_gene,CDR3aa
TRBV12-3/TRBV12-4,11,TRBJ2-7,ASSPGRDAEQY
TRBV7-6,13,TRBJ1-3,ASSPTGPSGNTIY
TRBV19,13,TRBJ1-2,ASRTQTGVNYGYT
TRBV10-3,15,TRBJ2-7,AIRRLAGGSRIGEQY
TRBV5-6,12,TRBJ2-5,ASSPWDTLVTQY
TRBV4-1,16,TRBJ2-1,ASSRGSGRESSYNEQF
TRBV18,16,TRBJ2-7,ASSPVLMARQGPYEQY
TRBV18,14,TRBJ1-3,ASSPLGTGVGNTIY
TRBV19,13,TRBJ2-1,ASRSPLSSYNEQF
TRBV6-2/TRBV6-3,12,TRBJ2-4,ASSPTRPENIQY
TRBV27,14,TRBJ2-5,ASSLRVAGGQETQY
TRBV5-1,13,TRBJ2-5,ASSHSQGTQETQY
TRBV6-5,13,TRBJ2-7,ASRWNPGRVYEQY
TRBV5-6,12,TRBJ2-7,ASSSPGNSYEQY
TRBV27,14,TRBJ1-3,ASSLCRGVRGNTIY
TRBV23-1,12,TRBJ2-7,ASNSRLTSYEQY
TRBV2,12,TRBJ2-7,ASSEAGETYEQY
TRBV13,14,TRBJ2-7,ASSSLAGVLSYEQY
TRBV7-3,13,TRBJ2-5,ASSLFRGRSETQY
TRBV11-3,12,TRBJ2-7,ASSHPTLIYEQY
TRBV9,12,TRBJ2-1,ASSIAGEHNEQF
TRBV2,14,TRBJ2-5,ASSEAGQALWETQY
TRBV5-6,13,TRBJ1-5,ASSLVSQGNQPQH
TRBV18,13,TRBJ2-1,ASSLLSSSYNEQF
TRBV3-1/TRBV3-2,12,TRBJ1-1,ASSQGADNTEAF
TRBV12-3/TRBV12-4,11,TRBJ1-2,ASSERVSYGYT
TRBV5-1,13,TRBJ2-5,ASSLARASRETQY
TRBV14,13,TRBJ1-6,ASSALGRYNSPLH
TRBV9,11,TRBJ2-3,ASGRMSTDTQY
TRBV11-3,13,TRBJ2-1,ASSTRQSSYNEQF